What follows are 7 T cell receptor beta chains derived from one specimen sequenced in a study of identical twins. MiXCR was run by TCRdb on the 5' RACE reads, yielding one entry per CDR3 protein. The sample carries some 1,700,000 distinct CDR3 sequences, around 29% recorded once. The sequencing sample was made of cord blood. These receptors were taken from a newborn girl in good health.

Concerning this clonotype: This clone may be a read error of a much larger clone one base away. The chain recombines TRBV15 with TRBJ2-7; tentative D call: TRBD2 (5 bases). The CDR3 runs 17 residues. The germline V gene has CDR1 LNHNV and CDR2 YYDKDF (reference sequence). V shed 0 bases and J shed 10 bases, with 25 bases lying between them. CDR3 in DNA: TGTGCCACCAGCAGAGATCCCACCAGGACTTCTATAGGGATTCAGTACTTC. Its protein product is CATSRDPTRTSIGIQYF.

This clonotype was seen at least ten times. A read error may produce the germline difference seen at one junction end. The chain has TRBV28 and TRBJ2-5; D remains ambiguous. In germline, CDR1 is MDHEN, CDR2 SYDVKM. CDR3 length: 11 amino acids. CDR3 in DNA: TGCGCCAGCAGCTTTAAAGAGACCCAGTACTTC. This codes for CASSFKETQYF.

This clonotype has a handful of counts. The chain combines TRBV5-6 with TRBJ2-3; TRBD2 matches at 12 bases. This CDR3 has 16 residues. Unmatched junction bases numbered 7, after V lost 4 bases and J lost 4 bases. Germline-derived CDR1 and CDR2 are SGHDT and YYEEEE. CDR3 loop: CASSKRTSGTADTQYF. In DNA form, the CDR3 reads TGTGCCAGCAGCAAAAGGACTAGCGGGACGGCAGATACGCAGTATTTT.

This clonotype was counted only a few times. This sequence joins TRBV6-6 and TRBJ1-1, with unresolved D. This CDR3 is built from 17 residues. CDR1 and CDR2 (germline): MNHNY, SVGAGI (reference sequence). With 2 bases removed from V and 4 bases from J, the gap between germline ends came to 20 bases. The CDR3 loop is CASSYTTGLGLGTEAFF. For the CDR3, the DNA is TGTGCCAGCAGTTACACTACGGGGTTGGGCTTAGGCACTGAAGCTTTCTTT.

The V and J genes are TRBV14 and TRBJ2-1; 8 positions agree with TRBD1. CDR1 is SGHDN, CDR2 FVKESK, per germline. The length of the CDR3 is 17 residues. V trimming: 1 base; J trimming: 7 bases; junction bases outside the gene matches: 12. This CDR3 is CASSQGWDTDRGNEQFF. The CDR3 DNA reads TGTGCCAGCAGCCAAGGATGGGATACTGACAGGGGAAATGAGCAGTTCTTC.

J is TRBJ1-1 and V is TRBV5-5; D might be TRBD1 (5 bases). Germline V gene data show CDR1 as SGHKS and CDR2 as YYEKEE (reference sequence). Trimming cost V 2 bases and J 0 bases, with 11 bases left between them. The CDR3 is made up of 15 amino acids. CDR3: CASSFGTLVNTEAFF. The CDR3 bases are TGTGCCAGCAGCTTCGGGACTCTGGTGAACACTGAAGCTTTCTTT. Full variable domain (remainder filled in from reference TRBV5-5 and TRBJ1-1): DAGVTQSPTHLIKTRGQQVTLRCSPISGHKSVSWYQQVLGQGPQFIFQYYEKEERGRGNFPDRFSARQFPNYSSELNVNALLLGDSALYLCASSFGTLVNTEAFFGQGTRLTVV.

A word on this clonotype: Mismatch with germline at one junction end may stem from a read error. V and J are TRBV10-3 and TRBJ2-7, with 14 bases that match TRBD2. The germline CDR1 and CDR2 sequences are ENHRY and SYGVKD. The CDR3 totals 18 residues. The CDR3 sequence is CAISPSGTSGGTYNERYF. The CDR3 nucleotides are TGTGCCATCTCTCCTTCCGGGACTAGCGGGGGAACATACAATGAGCGGTACTTC.